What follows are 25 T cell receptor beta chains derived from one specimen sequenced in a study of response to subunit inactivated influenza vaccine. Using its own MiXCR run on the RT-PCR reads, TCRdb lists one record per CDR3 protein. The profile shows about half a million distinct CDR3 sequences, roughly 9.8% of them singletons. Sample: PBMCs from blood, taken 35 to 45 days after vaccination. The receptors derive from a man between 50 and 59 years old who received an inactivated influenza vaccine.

This CDR3 reads CASSELGSSYEQYF. Written as DNA, the CDR3 is TGTGCCAGCAGTGAACTAGGCTCCTCCTACGAGCAGTACTTC. The gene calls are TRBV2 and TRBJ2-7; D not certain. This CDR3 contains 14 residues. CDR1 and CDR2 (germline): SNHLY, FYNNEI. The V and J ends lost 2 bases and 0 bases respectively, with 8 bases between them.

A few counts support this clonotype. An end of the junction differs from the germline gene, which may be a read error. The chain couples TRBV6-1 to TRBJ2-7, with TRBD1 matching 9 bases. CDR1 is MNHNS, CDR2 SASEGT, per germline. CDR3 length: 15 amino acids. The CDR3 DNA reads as TGTGCCAGCAGGCCACCGGGACAGGGCTCCAACGAGCAGTACTTC. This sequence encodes CASRPPGQGSNEQYF.

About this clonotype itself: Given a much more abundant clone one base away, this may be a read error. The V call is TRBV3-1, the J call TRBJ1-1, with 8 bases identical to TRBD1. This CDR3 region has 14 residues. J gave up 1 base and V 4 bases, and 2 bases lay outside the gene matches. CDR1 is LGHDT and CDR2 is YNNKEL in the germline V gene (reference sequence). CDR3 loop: CASSRTGRNTEAFF. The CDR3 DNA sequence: TGTGCCAGCAGCCGGACAGGGAGGAACACTGAAGCTTTCTTT.

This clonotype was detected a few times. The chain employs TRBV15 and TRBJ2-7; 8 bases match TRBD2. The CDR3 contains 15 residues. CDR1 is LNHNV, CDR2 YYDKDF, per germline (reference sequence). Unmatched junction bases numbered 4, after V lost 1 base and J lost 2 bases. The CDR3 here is CATSRGLASTYEQYF. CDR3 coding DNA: TGTGCCACCAGCAGAGGACTAGCGAGCACCTACGAGCAGTACTTC. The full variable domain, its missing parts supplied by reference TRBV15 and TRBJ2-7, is DAMVIQNPRYQVTQFGKPVTLSCSQTLNHNVMYWYQQKSSQAPKLLFHYYDKDFNNEADTPDNFQSRRPNTSFCFLDIRSPGLGDTAMYLCATSRGLASTYEQYFGPGTRLTVT.

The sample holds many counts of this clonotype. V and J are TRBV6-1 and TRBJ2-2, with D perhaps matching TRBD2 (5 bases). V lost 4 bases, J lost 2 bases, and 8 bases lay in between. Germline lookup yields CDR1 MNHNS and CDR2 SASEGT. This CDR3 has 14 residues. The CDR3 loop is CASSGSVNTGELFF. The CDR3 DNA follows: TGTGCCAGCAGTGGTAGCGTAAACACCGGGGAGCTGTTTTTT.

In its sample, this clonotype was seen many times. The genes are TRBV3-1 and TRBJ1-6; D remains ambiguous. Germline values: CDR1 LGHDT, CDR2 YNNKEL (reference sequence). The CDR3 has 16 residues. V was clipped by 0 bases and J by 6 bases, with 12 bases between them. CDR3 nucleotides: TGTGCCAGCAGCCAAGATCTTCCGGGGTTTAATTCACCCCTCCACTTT. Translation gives CASSQDLPGFNSPLHF.

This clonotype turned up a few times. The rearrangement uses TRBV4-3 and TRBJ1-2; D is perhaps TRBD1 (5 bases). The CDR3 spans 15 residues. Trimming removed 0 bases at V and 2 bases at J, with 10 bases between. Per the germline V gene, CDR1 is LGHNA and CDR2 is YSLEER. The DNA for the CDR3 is TGCGCCAGCAGCCAAGAATGGCGACAGAACTATGGCTACACCTTC. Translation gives CASSQEWRQNYGYTF.

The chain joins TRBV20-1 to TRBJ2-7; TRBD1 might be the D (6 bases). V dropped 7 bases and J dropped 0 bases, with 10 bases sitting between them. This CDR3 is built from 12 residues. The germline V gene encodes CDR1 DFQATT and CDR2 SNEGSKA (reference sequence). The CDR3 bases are TGCAGTGGGACAGAGAGCTCCTACGAGCAGTACTTC. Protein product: CSGTESSYEQYF.

CDR3 nucleotide sequence: TGTGCCAGCAGCGACAGGGGAACCTCCTACGAGCAGTACTTC. It yields the protein CASSDRGTSYEQYF. The rearrangement uses TRBV6-2 or TRBV6-3 and TRBJ2-7, with TRBD1 matching over 8 bases. V lost 6 bases to trimming and J lost 0 bases; unmatched junction nucleotides: 4. Looked up from germline, CDR1 is MNHEY and CDR2 is SVGEGT. CDR3 length: 14 amino acids.

The chain's CDR3 is CASSSRLLGEQFF. CDR3 DNA sequence: TGTGCCAGCAGCTCCCGGCTGTTGGGAGAGCAGTTCTTC. The V and J genes are TRBV5-6 and TRBJ2-1; D is unresolved. V was shortened by 3 bases and J by 10 bases, with 14 bases between the two germline ends. From germline, CDR1 is SGHDT and CDR2 YYEEEE. CDR3 length equals 13 residues.

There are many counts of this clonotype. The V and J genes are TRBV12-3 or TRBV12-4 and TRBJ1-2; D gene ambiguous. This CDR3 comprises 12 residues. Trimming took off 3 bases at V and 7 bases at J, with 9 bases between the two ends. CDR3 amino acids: CASSFSTIGYTF. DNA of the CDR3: TGTGCCAGCAGTTTCTCAACTATTGGCTACACCTTC.

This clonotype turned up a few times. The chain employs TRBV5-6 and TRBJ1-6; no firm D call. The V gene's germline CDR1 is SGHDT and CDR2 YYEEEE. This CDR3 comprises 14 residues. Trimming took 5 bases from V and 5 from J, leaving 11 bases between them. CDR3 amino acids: CASSSDFNNSPLHF. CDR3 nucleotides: TGTGCCAGCAGTTCGGACTTCAATAATTCACCCCTCCACTTT. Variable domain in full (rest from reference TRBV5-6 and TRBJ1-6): DAGVTQSPTHLIKTRGQQVTLRCSPKSGHDTVSWYQQALGQGPQFIFQYYEEEERQRGNFPDRFSGHQFPNYSSELNVNALLLGDSALYLCASSSDFNNSPLHFGNGTRLTVT.

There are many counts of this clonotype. CDR3 in DNA: TGTGCCAGCAGCCCAAGACAGTCAAATCAGCCCCAGCATTTT. Translation: CASSPRQSNQPQHF. This chain connects TRBV9 to TRBJ1-5, with D possibly TRBD1 on 5 matching bases. Germline V gives CDR1 SGDLS, CDR2 YYNGEE. The CDR3 consists of 14 residues. Trimming removed 4 bases from V and 4 bases from J, with 12 bases in between.

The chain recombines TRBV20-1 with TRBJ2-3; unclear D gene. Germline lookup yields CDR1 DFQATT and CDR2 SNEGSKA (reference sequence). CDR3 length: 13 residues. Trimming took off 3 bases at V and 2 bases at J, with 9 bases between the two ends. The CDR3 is CSASISATDTQYF. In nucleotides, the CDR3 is TGCAGTGCTAGTATCAGCGCCACAGATACGCAGTATTTT.

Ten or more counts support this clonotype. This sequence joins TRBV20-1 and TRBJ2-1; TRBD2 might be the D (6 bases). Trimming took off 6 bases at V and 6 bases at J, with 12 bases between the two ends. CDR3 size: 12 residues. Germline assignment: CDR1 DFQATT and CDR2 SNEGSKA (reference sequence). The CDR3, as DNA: TGCAGTGCCGAGGGACTCTCCAATGAGCAGTTCTTC. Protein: CSAEGLSNEQFF.

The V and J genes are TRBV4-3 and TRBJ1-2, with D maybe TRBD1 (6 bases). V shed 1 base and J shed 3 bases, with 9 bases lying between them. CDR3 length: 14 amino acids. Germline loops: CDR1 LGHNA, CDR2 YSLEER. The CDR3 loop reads CASSQGAGDYGYTF. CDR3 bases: TGCGCCAGCAGCCAAGGGGCAGGGGACTATGGCTACACCTTC.

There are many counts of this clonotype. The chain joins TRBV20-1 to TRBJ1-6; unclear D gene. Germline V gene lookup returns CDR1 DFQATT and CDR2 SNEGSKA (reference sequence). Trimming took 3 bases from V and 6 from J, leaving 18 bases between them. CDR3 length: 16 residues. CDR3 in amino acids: CSARRDRAGGNSPLHF. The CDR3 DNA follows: TGCAGTGCTAGGCGGGATAGGGCGGGAGGTAATTCACCCCTCCACTTT.

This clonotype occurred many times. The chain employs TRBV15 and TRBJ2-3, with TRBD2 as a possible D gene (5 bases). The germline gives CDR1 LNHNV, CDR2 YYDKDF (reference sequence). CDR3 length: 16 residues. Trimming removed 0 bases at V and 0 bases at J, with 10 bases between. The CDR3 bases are TGTGCCACCAGCAGAGACCCCGGGAAGAGCACAGATACGCAGTATTTT. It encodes CATSRDPGKSTDTQYF.

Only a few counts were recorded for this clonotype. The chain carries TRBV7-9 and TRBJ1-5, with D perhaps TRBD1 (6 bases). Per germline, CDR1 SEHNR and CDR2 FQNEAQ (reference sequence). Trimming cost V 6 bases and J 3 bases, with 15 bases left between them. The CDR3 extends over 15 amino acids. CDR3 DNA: TGTGCCAGCAGTCGAACAGGGTTAAACAATCAGCCCCAGCATTTT. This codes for CASSRTGLNNQPQHF.

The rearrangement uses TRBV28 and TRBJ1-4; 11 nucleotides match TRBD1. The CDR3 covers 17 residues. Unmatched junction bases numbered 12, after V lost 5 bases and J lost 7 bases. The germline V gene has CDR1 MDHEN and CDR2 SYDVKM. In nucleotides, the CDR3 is TGTGCCAGCAGTCAACTTCTCACCGGGACAGGGGGTGAAAAACTGTTTTTT. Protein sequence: CASSQLLTGTGGEKLFF.

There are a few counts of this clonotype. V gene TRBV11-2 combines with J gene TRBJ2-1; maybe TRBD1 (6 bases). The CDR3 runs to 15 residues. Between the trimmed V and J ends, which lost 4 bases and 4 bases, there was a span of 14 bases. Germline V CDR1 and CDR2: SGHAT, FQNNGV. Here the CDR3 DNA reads TGTGCCAGCAGCTCACTCAGGGGCTCATACAATGAGCAGTTCTTC. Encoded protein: CASSSLRGSYNEQFF. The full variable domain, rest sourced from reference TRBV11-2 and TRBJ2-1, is EAGVAQSPRYKIIEKRQSVAFWCNPISGHATLYWYQQILGQGPKLLIQFQNNGVVDDSQLPKDRFSAERLKGVDSTLKIQPAKLEDSAVYLCASSSLRGSYNEQFFGPGTRLTVL.

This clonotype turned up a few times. CDR3 region: CASTERDTQYF. The CDR3 bases are TGTGCCAGCACTGAGAGGGATACGCAGTATTTT. The chain is built from TRBV6-1 and TRBJ2-3; the D is unclear. The CDR3 spans 11 residues. The V end was cut by 7 bases, the J end by 6 bases, with 8 bases between. Germline V lookup: CDR1 MNHNS, CDR2 SASEGT.

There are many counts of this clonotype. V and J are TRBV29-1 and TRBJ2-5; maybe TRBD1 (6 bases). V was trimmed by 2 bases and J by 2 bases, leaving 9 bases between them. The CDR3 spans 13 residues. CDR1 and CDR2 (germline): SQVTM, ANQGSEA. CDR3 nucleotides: TGCAGCGTTGAACTGGACAGTCAAGAGACCCAGTACTTC. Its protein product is CSVELDSQETQYF.

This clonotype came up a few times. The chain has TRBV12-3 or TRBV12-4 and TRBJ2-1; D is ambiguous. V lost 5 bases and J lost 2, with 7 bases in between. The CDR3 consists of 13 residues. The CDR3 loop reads CASSPQTYNEQFF. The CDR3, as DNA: TGTGCCAGCAGTCCACAGACCTACAATGAGCAGTTCTTC.

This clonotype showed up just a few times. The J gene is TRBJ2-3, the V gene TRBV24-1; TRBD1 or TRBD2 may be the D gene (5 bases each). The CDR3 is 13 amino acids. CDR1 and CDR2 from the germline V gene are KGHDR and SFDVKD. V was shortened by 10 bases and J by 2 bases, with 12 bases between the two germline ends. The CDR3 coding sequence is TGTGCCACTAAGGGACGGAACACAGATACGCAGTATTTT. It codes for CATKGRNTDTQYF.